This T cell receptor (beta chain) was captured by sequencing in a study of blood T cell repertoires in COVID-19. TCRdb keeps only in-frame clones here, not all; method: immunoSEQ multiplex PCR. The sample carries 250,000 to 350,000 clones, 75% to 90% recorded once. Sequencing was performed on peripheral blood. This receptor was identified in a woman aged 45-59 years with COVID-19, enrolled during active disease.

CDR3: CASSLLAGGPGEQFF. CDR3 nucleotides: TGTGCCAGCAGCTTACTAGCGGGAGGGCCGGGAGAGCAGTTCTTC. The rearrangement links TRBV7-3 to TRBJ2-1; 12 bases align to TRBD2. The CDR3 runs 15 residues. The V gene end was trimmed by 2 bases and the J gene end by 10 bases; junction bases not matched to a gene: 6. In germline, CDR1 is SGHTA, CDR2 FQGTGA.